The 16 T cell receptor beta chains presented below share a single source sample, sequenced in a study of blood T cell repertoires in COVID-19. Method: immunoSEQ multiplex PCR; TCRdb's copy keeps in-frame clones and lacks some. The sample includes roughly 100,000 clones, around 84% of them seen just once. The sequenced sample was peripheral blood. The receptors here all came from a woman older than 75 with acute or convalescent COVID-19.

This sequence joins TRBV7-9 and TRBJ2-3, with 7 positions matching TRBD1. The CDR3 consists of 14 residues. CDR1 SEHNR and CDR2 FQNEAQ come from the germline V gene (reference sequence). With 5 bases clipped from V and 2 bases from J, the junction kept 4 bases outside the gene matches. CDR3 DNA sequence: TGTGCCAGCAGCCAAGGGACAGCCACAGATACGCAGTATTTT. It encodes CASSQGTATDTQYF.

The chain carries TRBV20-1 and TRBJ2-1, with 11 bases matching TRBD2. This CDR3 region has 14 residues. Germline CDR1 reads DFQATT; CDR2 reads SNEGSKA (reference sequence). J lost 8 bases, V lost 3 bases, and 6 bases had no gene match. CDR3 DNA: TGCAGTGCTAGTAGGACTAGCGGGCTGGATGAGCAGTTCTTC. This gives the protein CSASRTSGLDEQFF.

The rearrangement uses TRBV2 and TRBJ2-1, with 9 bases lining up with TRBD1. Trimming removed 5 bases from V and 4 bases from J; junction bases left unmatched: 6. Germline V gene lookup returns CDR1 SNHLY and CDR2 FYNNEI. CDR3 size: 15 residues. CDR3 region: CASSKDRGRYNEQFF. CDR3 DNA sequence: TGTGCCAGCAGTAAGGACAGGGGCCGATACAATGAGCAGTTCTTC.

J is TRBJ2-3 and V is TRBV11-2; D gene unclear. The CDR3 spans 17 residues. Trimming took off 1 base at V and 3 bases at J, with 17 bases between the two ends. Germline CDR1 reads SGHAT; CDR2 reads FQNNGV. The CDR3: CASSLGFRTSRTDTQYF. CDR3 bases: TGTGCCAGCAGCTTAGGGTTTCGAACTTCGAGAACAGATACGCAGTATTTT.

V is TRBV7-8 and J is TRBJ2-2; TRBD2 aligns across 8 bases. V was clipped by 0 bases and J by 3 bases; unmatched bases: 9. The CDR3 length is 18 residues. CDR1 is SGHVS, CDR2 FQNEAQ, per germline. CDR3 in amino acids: CASSLAGLVGFDTGELFF. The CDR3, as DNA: TGTGCCAGCAGCTTAGCGGGACTAGTGGGTTTTGACACCGGGGAGCTGTTTTTT.

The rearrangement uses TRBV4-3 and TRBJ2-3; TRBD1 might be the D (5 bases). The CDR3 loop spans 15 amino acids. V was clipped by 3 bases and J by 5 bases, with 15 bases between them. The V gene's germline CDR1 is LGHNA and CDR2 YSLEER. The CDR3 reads CASSQLDRPGDTQYF. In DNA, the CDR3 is TGCGCCAGCAGCCAGCTAGACAGACCAGGAGATACGCAGTATTTT.

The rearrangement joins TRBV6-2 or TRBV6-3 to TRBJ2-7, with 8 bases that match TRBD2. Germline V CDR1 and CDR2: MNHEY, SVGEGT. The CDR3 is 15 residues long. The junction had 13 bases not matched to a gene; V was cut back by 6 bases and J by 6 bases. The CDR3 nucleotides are TGTGCCAGCAGCCCCGATGAAGCGGGAGTCATCGAGCAGTACGTC. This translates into CASSPDEAGVIEQYV.

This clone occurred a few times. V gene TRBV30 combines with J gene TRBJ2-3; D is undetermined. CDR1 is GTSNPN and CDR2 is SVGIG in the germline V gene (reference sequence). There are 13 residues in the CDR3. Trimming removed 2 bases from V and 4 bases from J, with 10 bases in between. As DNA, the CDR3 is TGTGCCTGGAGTAACTACAAGGCAGATACGCAGTATTTT. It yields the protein CAWSNYKADTQYF. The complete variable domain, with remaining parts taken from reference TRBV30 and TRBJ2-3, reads SQTIHQWPATLVQPVGSPLSLECTVEGTSNPNLYWYRQAAGRGLQLLFYSVGIGQISSEVPQNLSASRPQDRQFILSSKKLLLSDSGFYLCAWSNYKADTQYFGPGTRLTVL.

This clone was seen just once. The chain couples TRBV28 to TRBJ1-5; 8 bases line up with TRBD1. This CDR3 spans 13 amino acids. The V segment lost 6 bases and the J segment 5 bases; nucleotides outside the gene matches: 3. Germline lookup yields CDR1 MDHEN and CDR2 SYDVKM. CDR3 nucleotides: TGTGCCAGCAGACAGGGGGGGGATCAGCCCCAGCATTTT. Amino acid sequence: CASRQGGDQPQHF.

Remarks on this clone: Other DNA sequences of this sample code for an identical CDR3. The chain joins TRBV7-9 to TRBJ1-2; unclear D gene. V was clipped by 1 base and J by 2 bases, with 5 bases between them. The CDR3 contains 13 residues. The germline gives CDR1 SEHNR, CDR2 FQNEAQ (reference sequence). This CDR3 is CASSLGQNYGYTF. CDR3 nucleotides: TGTGCCAGCAGCTTAGGGCAGAACTATGGCTACACCTTC. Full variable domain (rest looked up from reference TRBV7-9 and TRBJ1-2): DTGVSQNPRHKITKRGQNVTFRCDPISEHNRLYWYRQTLGQGPEFLTYFQNEAQLEKSRLLSDRFSAERPKGSFSTLEIQRTEQGDSAMYLCASSLGQNYGYTFGSGTRLTVV.

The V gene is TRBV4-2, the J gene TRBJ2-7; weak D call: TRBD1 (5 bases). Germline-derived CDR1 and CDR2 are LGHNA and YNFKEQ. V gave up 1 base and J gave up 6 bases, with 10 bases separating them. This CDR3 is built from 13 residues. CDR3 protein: CASSQGQYAEQYF. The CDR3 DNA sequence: TGTGCCAGCAGCCAAGGACAGTATGCCGAGCAGTACTTC.

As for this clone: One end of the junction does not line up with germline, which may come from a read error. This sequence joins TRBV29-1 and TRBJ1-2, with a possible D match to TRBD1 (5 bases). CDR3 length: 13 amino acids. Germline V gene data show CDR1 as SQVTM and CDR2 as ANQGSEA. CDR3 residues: CSVGRQLQFALSF. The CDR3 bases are TGCAGCGTTGGTAGACAGCTACAGTTCGCTCTCTCCTTC.

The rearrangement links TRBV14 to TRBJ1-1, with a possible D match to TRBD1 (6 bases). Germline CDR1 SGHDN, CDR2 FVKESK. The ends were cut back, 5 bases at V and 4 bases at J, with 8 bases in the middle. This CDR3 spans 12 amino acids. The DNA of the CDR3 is TGTGCCAGCAGCACAGGGAGCACTGAAGCTTTCTTT. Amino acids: CASSTGSTEAFF.

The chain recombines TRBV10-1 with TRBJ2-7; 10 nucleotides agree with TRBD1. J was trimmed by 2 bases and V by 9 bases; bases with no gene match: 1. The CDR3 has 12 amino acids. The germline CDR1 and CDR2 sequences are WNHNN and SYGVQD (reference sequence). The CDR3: CASGTGAYEQYF. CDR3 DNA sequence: TGCGCCAGTGGGACAGGGGCCTACGAGCAGTACTTC.

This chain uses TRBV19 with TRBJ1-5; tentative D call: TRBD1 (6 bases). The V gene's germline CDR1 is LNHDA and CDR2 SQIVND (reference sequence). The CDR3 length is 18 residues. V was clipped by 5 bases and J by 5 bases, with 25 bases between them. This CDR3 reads CASSAYTGTFNIHQPQHF. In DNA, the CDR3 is TGTGCCAGTAGTGCCTATACCGGGACATTCAATATCCATCAGCCCCAGCATTTT.

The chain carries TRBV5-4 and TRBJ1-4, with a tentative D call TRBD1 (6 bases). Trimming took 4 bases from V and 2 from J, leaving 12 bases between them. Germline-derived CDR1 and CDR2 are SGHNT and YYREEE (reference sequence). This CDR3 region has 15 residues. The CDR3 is CASSLRQDTNEKLFF. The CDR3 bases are TGTGCCAGCAGCCTAAGACAGGACACTAATGAAAAACTGTTTTTT.